The 5 T cell receptor beta chains listed next were all sequenced from one sample in a study of blood T cells in healthy people across ages. PCR was performed a second time for about 7 to 12 cycles using a sample-barcoded 5' primer and a J-beta primer mix. One entry per CDR3 protein, called by TCRdb with MiXCR from the 5' RACE reads. This repertoire shows about a million distinct CDR3 sequences, roughly 48% found once; its top ten account for 13%. Sequenced: blood. Every receptor here comes from a man aged 25 to 40 in good health.

Only one count was recorded for this clonotype. The chain has TRBV7-2 and TRBJ1-1, with TRBD1 identical over 11 bases. The CDR3 contains 13 residues. Germline-derived CDR1 and CDR2 are SGHTA and FQGNSA. Trimming at V came to 5 bases and at J to 7 bases, leaving 3 bases not matched to a gene. The DNA of the CDR3 is TGTGCCAGCAGCGTAGGGACAGGGGGTGAAGCTTTCTTT. Its translation is CASSVGTGGEAFF. The variable domain in full, with the rest retrieved from reference TRBV7-2 and TRBJ1-1, is GAGVSQSPSNKVTEKGKDVELRCDPISGHTALYWYRQSLGQGLEFLIYFQGNSAPDKSGLPSDRFSAERTGGSVSTLTIQRTQQEDSAVYLCASSVGTGGEAFFGQGTRLTVV.

The chain carries TRBV4-2 and TRBJ2-1, with 8 bases matching TRBD2. The CDR3 consists of 18 residues. Germline V CDR1 and CDR2: LGHNA, YNFKEQ. V shed 1 base, J shed 0 bases, and the junction held 8 bases outside the gene matches. CDR3 protein: CASSQGLAGDSSYNEQFF. In nucleotides, the CDR3 is TGTGCCAGCAGCCAAGGGCTAGCGGGTGACAGCTCCTACAATGAGCAGTTCTTC.

The V gene is TRBV11-2, the J gene TRBJ2-1, with 10 bases identical to TRBD1. With V trimmed by 1 base and J by 7 bases, 1 base remained unmatched. Germline V CDR1 and CDR2: SGHAT, FQNNGV. This CDR3 is built from 14 residues. The CDR3 spells CASSLVDRGNEQFF. The CDR3, as DNA: TGTGCCAGCAGCTTAGTGGACAGGGGGAATGAGCAGTTCTTC.

This clonotype was observed a handful of times. The chain joins TRBV29-1 to TRBJ1-2; the D gene is possibly TRBD1 (6 bases). This CDR3 region has 14 residues. The V gene's germline CDR1 is SQVTM and CDR2 ANQGSEA. The V and J ends lost 3 bases and 0 bases respectively, with 11 bases between them. This CDR3 reads CSVEATGPNYGYTF. The CDR3 coding sequence is TGCAGCGTTGAGGCGACAGGTCCTAACTATGGCTACACCTTC.

The chain uses TRBV3-1 and TRBJ1-4; the D is unclear. This CDR3 has 16 amino acids. The V gene lost 1 base and the J gene lost 2 bases, with 11 bases spanning the gap. CDR1 is LGHDT and CDR2 is YNNKEL in the germline V gene (reference sequence). The CDR3 is CASSQVSSWTNEKLFF. DNA for the CDR3: TGTGCCAGCAGCCAAGTTAGCAGTTGGACTAATGAAAAACTGTTTTTT.